Detailed here is one T cell receptor (beta chain). Its target antigen remains unknown. Base quality data are lacking; no much larger clone is found one base away. The data were obtained in a study of breast tumors, draining lymph nodes, adjacent tissues (dated by TCRdb to between 2015 and 2016). Notes on the research overall: In breast cancer patients, the study compared the TCR beta repertoires of tumor, adjacent nontumor tissue and axillary lymph nodes. In human breast cancer, the study set out to evaluate how tumor, surrounding tissue and draining lymph node repertoires relate to one another and whether T cells may move between these sites.

The instrument was an Illumina HiSeq 2000. Multiplex PCR amplification was used to generate the TCR beta chain libraries. The amplified TCR beta chain products were analyzed by high-throughput sequencing. Using fastp at Q25 and MiXCR, TCRdb reprocessed the public reads and kept productive beta chains. Each CDR3 protein appears once, grouped with its most common genes and DNA. This sample has roughly 220,000 distinct CDR3 sequences in its table, and less than 40% of those were observed once. Of the sample, approximately 3.5% is held by the ten largest clones. Lymph node samples came from the axillary draining lymph nodes of breast cancer patients. Study-wide findings and limitations: Rather than being directly demonstrated, the conclusion that tumor T cells originate in lymph nodes was presented as consistent with a hypothesis. The data were judged consistent with most tumor T cells deriving from the lymph node and then expanding within tumor tissue. Tumors showed preferential V and J gene usage, and their T-cell repertoire diversity fell below that of lymph nodes yet above that of nontumor tissue. The similarity between tumor and nontumor tissue repertoires was significantly greater in luminal-like breast cancer than in basal-like breast cancer.

There are 15 amino acids in the CDR3, from cysteine to phenylalanine inclusive. The kept DNA is CDR3 alone, 45 bases in frame from the first base. Reading the germline V gene gives CDR1 SGHTA and CDR2 FQGNSA. The V end gives up 2 bases and the J end 7 bases, leaving 4 bases in the junction not matched to a gene. Recombination linked TRBV7-2 to TRBJ1-4; 10 bases in between match TRBD1. This TCR derives from a female donor with breast cancer. Some clones in this sample may be carry-over from other donors' samples. Material for sequencing was axillary lymph node tissue. The sequenced DNA: TGTGCCAGCAGCTTAAGGACAGGGGGAATTGAAAAACTGTTTTTT. Translated, it gives CASSLRTGGIEKLFF.